Below, 15 T cell receptor beta chains from the same sample are listed, as sequenced in a study of shared clonotypes between healthy human individuals. Generated by immunoSEQ multiplex PCR, the TCRdb table keeps only in-frame clones and is missing some. Seen here are millions of clones, 85% to 95% observed once, and the top ten hold 1.5% to 2%. Naive CD8 cells lacked CD45RO, underwent positive selection for CCR7 and left out terminally differentiated effector memory CD45RA+ cells. Sample: naive CD8+ T cells from PBMCs. The receptor set was obtained from a young man in good health. Some clones in this sample may be carry-over from other donors' samples.

The CDR3 DNA reads TGTGCCAGCAGCGTAGCCGACAGGGCCCATGAGCAGTTCTTC. This sequence encodes CASSVADRAHEQFF. The chain employs TRBV9 and TRBJ2-1; TRBD1 matches 7 bases. The germline V gene encodes CDR1 SGDLS and CDR2 YYNGEE. V lost 0 bases and J lost 8; bases outside the gene matches: 5. CDR3 length: 14 residues.

The rearrangement joins TRBV27 to TRBJ1-4; 8 bases agree with TRBD1. The germline V gene has CDR1 MNHEY and CDR2 SMNVEV (reference sequence). The CDR3 has 16 amino acids. The ends lost 5 bases at V and 5 bases at J; junction bases unmatched: 10. Here the CDR3 DNA reads TGTGCCAGCAGTCCCGCCGGACAGGGCCCCAATGAAAAACTGTTTTTT. Translated, it gives CASSPAGQGPNEKLFF.

This chain connects TRBV27 to TRBJ2-7; D not certain. The CDR3 contains 11 residues. V shed 5 bases and J shed 5 bases, with 7 bases lying between them. CDR1 and CDR2 (germline): MNHEY, SMNVEV (reference sequence). The DNA for the CDR3 is TGTGCCAGCAGTACCGGCCACGAGCAGTACTTC. Its translation: CASSTGHEQYF.

The J gene is TRBJ1-1, the V gene TRBV9, with D unresolved. V was cut by 0 bases and J by 1 base, with 7 bases left in between. The CDR3 covers 14 residues. Per germline, CDR1 SGDLS and CDR2 YYNGEE. CDR3 nucleotides: TGTGCCAGCAGCGTAGAACTTGCGAACACTGAAGCTTTCTTT. This encodes CASSVELANTEAFF.

Notes on this clone: Other DNA sequences in this sample translate to the same CDR3. This chain uses TRBV6-5 with TRBJ1-2; tentatively, D is TRBD1 (6 bases). CDR3 length equals 14 residues. Germline lookup yields CDR1 MNHEY and CDR2 SVGAGI. The ends were cut back, 0 bases at V and 2 bases at J, with 7 bases in the middle. The CDR3 protein is CASSYSDRNYGYTF. CDR3 DNA: TGTGCCAGCAGTTACTCCGACAGGAACTATGGCTACACCTTC.

The CDR3 loop is CASSLGYEELNEQFF. CDR3 bases: TGTGCCAGCAGCTTAGGATATGAGGAACTCAATGAGCAGTTCTTC. The V call is TRBV5-4, the J call TRBJ2-1; no reliable D call. Germline loops: CDR1 SGHNT, CDR2 YYREEE (reference sequence). The V gene lost 2 bases and the J gene lost 6 bases, with 15 bases spanning the gap. The CDR3 length is 15 residues.

Worth noting for this clone: The same CDR3 is also encoded by other DNA sequences in this sample. The chain has TRBV7-9 and TRBJ2-7; 10 bases fit TRBD1. This CDR3 is built from 14 residues. Per germline, CDR1 SEHNR and CDR2 FQNEAQ (reference sequence). The V and J ends lost 4 bases and 3 bases, in that order; junction bases with no gene match: 3. The CDR3 DNA reads as TGTGCCAGCAGCTCCAGGACAGGGGGCTACGAGCAGTACTTC. Encoded protein: CASSSRTGGYEQYF.

The chain employs TRBV5-1 and TRBJ2-3; maybe TRBD1 (6 bases). Deletions cut 0 bases from V and 1 base from J, with 12 bases between. In germline, CDR1 is SGHRS, CDR2 YFSETQ. There are 16 residues in the CDR3. This CDR3 reads CASSLGGGFGTDTQYF. For the CDR3, the DNA is TGCGCCAGCAGCTTGGGAGGGGGTTTCGGCACAGATACGCAGTATTTT. The full variable domain, rest sourced from reference TRBV5-1 and TRBJ2-3, is KAGVTQTPRYLIKTRGQQVTLSCSPISGHRSVSWYQQTPGQGLQFLFEYFSETQRNKGNFPGRFSGRQFSNSRSEMNVSTLELGDSALYLCASSLGGGFGTDTQYFGPGTRLTVL.

The V and J genes are TRBV11-2 and TRBJ2-7, with a weak D call TRBD1 (5 bases). Per the germline V gene, CDR1 is SGHAT and CDR2 is FQNNGV. Trimming pared 0 bases from V and 6 bases from J, leaving 18 bases between. The CDR3 consists of 16 residues. The CDR3 here is CASSLDPKGARSEQYF. CDR3 bases: TGTGCCAGCAGCTTAGATCCAAAAGGGGCGCGCAGCGAGCAGTACTTC.

The chain couples TRBV5-8 to TRBJ1-5; 9 bases line up with TRBD1. CDR1 SGHTS and CDR2 YDEGEE come from the germline V gene. The CDR3 totals 16 residues. V shed 0 bases, J shed 4 bases, and the junction held 5 bases outside the gene matches. The CDR3 DNA reads as TGTGCCAGCAGCTTGGATTGGACAGGGGATAATCAGCCCCAGCATTTT. Protein product: CASSLDWTGDNQPQHF.

This sequence joins TRBV29-1 and TRBJ1-2; TRBD1 is a possible D gene (5 bases). V was pared by 3 bases and J by 4 bases, with 15 bases between. Germline loops: CDR1 SQVTM, CDR2 ANQGSEA. The CDR3 consists of 14 residues. The CDR3 protein is CSVENRQTSYGYTF. Written as DNA, the CDR3 is TGCAGCGTTGAGAACAGACAGACAAGCTATGGCTACACCTTC.

The gene calls are TRBV9 and TRBJ2-1; D is unresolved. Trimming took 2 bases from V and 9 from J, leaving 12 bases between them. The CDR3 consists of 13 residues. Germline lookup yields CDR1 SGDLS and CDR2 YYNGEE. CDR3 region: CASSVFDIGEQFF. The CDR3 DNA is TGTGCCAGCAGCGTTTTTGACATTGGTGAGCAGTTCTTC.

The table lists this clone with a count of one. The sample carries other DNA sequences with the same CDR3. This chain links TRBV5-6 with TRBJ2-1; D uncertain. Trimming removed 5 bases at V and 0 bases at J, with 9 bases between. From germline, CDR1 is SGHDT and CDR2 YYEEEE. This CDR3 comprises 14 residues. The CDR3 sequence is CASSRGSSYNEQFF. In DNA form, the CDR3 reads TGTGCCAGCAGTAGAGGAAGCTCCTACAATGAGCAGTTCTTC.

The CDR3 DNA follows: TGTGCCAGCAGCCCAAGAACGGTGGGCCATTACAATGAGCAGTTCTTC. This sequence encodes CASSPRTVGHYNEQFF. This chain connects TRBV7-3 to TRBJ2-1; the D is unclear. Germline V CDR1 and CDR2: SGHTA, FQGTGA. This CDR3 region has 16 residues. The V and J ends lost 5 bases and 4 bases respectively, with 18 bases between them.

This clone was counted a few times. J is TRBJ2-5 and V is TRBV10-2, with 8 bases fitting TRBD1. After removal of 2 bases from V and 4 bases from J, the junction contained 6 bases not matched to a gene. There are 15 residues in the CDR3. Germline CDR1 reads WSHSY; CDR2 reads SAAADI. The CDR3 loop is CASSETGGYRETQYF. CDR3 in DNA: TGCGCCAGCAGTGAGACAGGGGGGTATCGAGAGACCCAGTACTTC.